Below are 12 T cell receptor beta chains sequenced from a single sample in a study of T-cell reconstitution after alpha-beta-depleted transplantation in children. The TCRbeta library was prepared with unique molecular identifiers. TCRdb recomputed calls from the PCR reads with MiXCR, one row per CDR3 protein. The data show about 300,000 distinct CDR3 sequences, 9.5% to 13% seen once. Sequenced here: PBMCs, sampled before TCRalphabeta/CD19-depleted stem cell transplant. These receptors originate from a boy in the first two years of life with acute myeloid leukemia, due to receive a stem cell transplant.

Concerning this clonotype itself: This may arise from a read error, as a much more abundant clone is one base away. J is TRBJ2-5 and V is TRBV18; D not resolved. The CDR3 sequence is 13 residues long. Germline V gene data show CDR1 as KGHSH and CDR2 as LQKENI. CDR3 protein: CASAPPAAQTQYF. CDR3 DNA sequence: TGTGCCAGCGCACCACCGGCGGCGCAGACCCAGTACTTC.

This clonotype was detected ten times or more. The chain couples TRBV12-3 or TRBV12-4 to TRBJ1-2; 8 positions agree with TRBD1. CDR3 length: 16 residues. V trimming: 5 bases; J trimming: 0 bases; junction bases outside the gene matches: 8. CDR3 protein: CASSPLGQASNYGYTF. Here the CDR3 DNA reads TGTGCCAGCAGTCCCCTGGGACAGGCGTCTAACTATGGCTACACCTTC.

This clonotype was counted many times. The chain joins TRBV4-1 to TRBJ2-4; D could derive from TRBD1 or TRBD2 (5 bases each). The CDR3 runs 11 residues. The germline V and J ends were trimmed by 9 bases and 9 bases, with 12 bases remaining between them. Germline V gene lookup returns CDR1 MGHRA and CDR2 YSYEKL. The CDR3 loop is CASGGSGIQYF. The CDR3 coding sequence is TGCGCCAGTGGGGGATCGGGCATTCAGTACTTC.

This clonotype was counted between two and nine times. The rearrangement joins TRBV7-9 to TRBJ2-7, with D perhaps matching TRBD1 (6 bases). CDR3 length: 12 residues. V lost 7 bases and J 3 bases, leaving 10 bases between the germline ends. Germline assignment: CDR1 SEHNR and CDR2 FQNEAQ (reference sequence). CDR3 DNA: TGTGCCAGCACCATACAGGGCTACGAGCAGTACTTC. It specifies CASTIQGYEQYF. The complete variable domain, with remaining parts taken from reference TRBV7-9 and TRBJ2-7, reads DTGVSQNPRHKITKRGQNVTFRCDPISEHNRLYWYRQTLGQGPEFLTYFQNEAQLEKSRLLSDRFSAERPKGSFSTLEIQRTEQGDSAMYLCASTIQGYEQYFGPGTRLTVT.

The table lists this clonotype with a few counts. The chain combines TRBV12-3 or TRBV12-4 with TRBJ2-5, with D tentatively TRBD1 (7 bases). Trimming cost V 3 bases and J 4 bases, with 12 bases left between them. The CDR3 runs to 14 residues. CDR3 sequence reads: CASSLWRGRETQYF. CDR3 coding DNA: TGTGCCAGCAGTTTGTGGAGGGGGCGAGAGACCCAGTACTTC.

This clonotype was counted at least ten times. The chain links TRBV6-5 to TRBJ1-2; 8 nucleotides agree with TRBD1. CDR1 is MNHEY and CDR2 is SVGAGI in the germline V gene. This CDR3 region has 13 residues. After removal of 2 bases from V and 8 bases from J, the junction contained 4 bases not matched to a gene. The CDR3 nucleotides are TGTGCCAGCAGTTACCGGGACAGGAGAGGCTACACCTTC. It is translated as CASSYRDRRGYTF.

This clonotype was detected ten times or more. V gene TRBV11-2 combines with J gene TRBJ1-5; 10 nucleotides agree with TRBD1. This CDR3 is built from 16 residues. Trimming cost V 3 bases and J 3 bases; bases outside gene matches: 5. In germline, CDR1 is SGHAT, CDR2 FQNNGV. The CDR3 DNA reads as TGTGCCAGCAGCTTGGGGACAGGGGCGAACAATCAGCCCCAGCATTTT. This translates into CASSLGTGANNQPQHF.

Ten or more counts support this clonotype. The rearrangement links TRBV29-1 to TRBJ1-6, with a weak D call TRBD1 (6 bases). Germline CDR1 and CDR2: SQVTM and ANQGSEA. This CDR3 comprises 13 residues. V lost 7 bases to trimming and J lost 5 bases, with 12 bases between them. CDR3: CSDAGVHNSPLHF. The DNA of the CDR3 is TGCAGCGACGCAGGGGTGCATAATTCACCCCTCCACTTT.

This clonotype showed up many times. The chain joins TRBV7-2 to TRBJ2-6; D is perhaps TRBD1 (6 bases). V was clipped by 5 bases and J by 6 bases, with 17 bases between them. This CDR3 is 16 amino acids long. Germline V gene sequence: CDR1 SGHTA, CDR2 FQGNSA. For the CDR3, the DNA is TGTGCCAGCAGCCCCAGGACAGCTCAGAAGGCCAACGTCCTGACTTTC. Residues: CASSPRTAQKANVLTF.

This clonotype was seen many times. V gene TRBV18 combines with J gene TRBJ1-6; 8 positions agree with TRBD1. Germline V gives CDR1 KGHSH, CDR2 LQKENI. V gave up 8 bases and J gave up 7 bases; unmatched junction bases: 10. The CDR3 loop spans 15 amino acids. CDR3 sequence reads: CASTSTGVINSPLHF. In DNA, the CDR3 is TGTGCCAGCACCTCGACAGGGGTGATAAATTCACCCCTCCACTTT.

The table lists this clonotype with many counts. The J gene is TRBJ2-7, the V gene TRBV29-1; TRBD1 is a possible D gene (6 bases). In germline, CDR1 is SQVTM, CDR2 ANQGSEA. V shed 7 bases and J shed 0 bases, with 13 bases lying between them. This CDR3 has 13 amino acids. The CDR3 here is CSAADRHSYEQYF. CDR3 bases: TGCAGCGCAGCCGACAGGCACTCCTACGAGCAGTACTTC.

Details on this clonotype: A much larger clone differs by one base, so this may be a read error. The chain couples TRBV3-1 to TRBJ2-1, with D tentatively TRBD2 (5 bases). CDR1 is LGHDT and CDR2 is YNNKEL in the germline V gene (reference sequence). The CDR3 contains 15 residues. The CDR3 bases are TGTGCCGGCAGCCAAGCGAGGGCTGCCTACAATGAGCAGTTCTTC. Protein product: CAGSQARAAYNEQFF.